The 17 T cell receptor beta chains in this list originate from one sample, sequenced in a study of blood T cell repertoires in COVID-19. This table comes from immunoSEQ multiplex PCR, and its TCRdb copy is limited to in-frame clones, with some not included. The table records roughly 90,000 clones, 75% to 90% of them present only once. The sequencing input was peripheral blood. These receptors came from a woman aged 80 or over with active or convalescent COVID-19.

The genes are TRBV3-1 (or the pseudogene TRBV3-2) and TRBJ1-1, with a possible D match to TRBD1 (6 bases). The CDR3 extends over 12 amino acids. Looked up from germline, CDR1 is LGHDT and CDR2 is YNNKEL (reference sequence). Trimming took 7 bases from V and 4 from J, leaving 10 bases between them. In DNA form, the CDR3 reads TGTGCCAGCACCAGGGGATTCACTGAAGCTTTCTTT. Amino acids: CASTRGFTEAFF.

This rearrangement joins TRBV9 to TRBJ2-3; TRBD2 agrees at 8 bases. CDR3 length: 15 amino acids. Trimming cost V 3 bases and J 3 bases; bases outside gene matches: 6. Germline V gene lookup returns CDR1 SGDLS and CDR2 YYNGEE. The DNA of the CDR3 is TGTGCCAGCAGCGCAACGGGGGGGCTGACAGATACGCAGTATTTT. This sequence encodes CASSATGGLTDTQYF.

The chain combines TRBV6-5 with TRBJ2-1; no clear D. The CDR3 has 14 amino acids. The V end lost 1 base, the J end lost 5 bases, and 9 bases lay between the germline ends. Germline CDR1 and CDR2: MNHEY and SVGAGI. The CDR3 loop is CASSYYGGNNEQFF. The CDR3 bases are TGTGCCAGCAGTTACTACGGCGGTAACAATGAGCAGTTCTTC.

V is TRBV6-1 and J is TRBJ2-7; D not certain. Looked up from germline, CDR1 is MNHNS and CDR2 is SASEGT. V lost 3 bases and J lost 4, with 7 bases in between. CDR3 length: 12 amino acids. The CDR3 here is CASSDPIYEQYF. The CDR3 nucleotides read TGTGCCAGCAGTGATCCAATTTACGAGCAGTACTTC.

For the CDR3, the DNA is TGCGCCAGCAGCTTCACAGAGAACTATGGCTACACCTTC. Amino acid sequence: CASSFTENYGYTF. This chain uses TRBV5-1 with TRBJ1-2; no clear D. V gave up 2 bases and J gave up 2 bases, with 7 bases separating them. This CDR3 is 13 amino acids long. CDR1 is SGHRS, CDR2 YFSETQ, per germline. Variable domain in full (rest from reference TRBV5-1 and TRBJ1-2): KAGVTQTPRYLIKTRGQQVTLSCSPISGHRSVSWYQQTPGQGLQFLFEYFSETQRNKGNFPGRFSGRQFSNSRSEMNVSTLELGDSALYLCASSFTENYGYTFGSGTRLTVV.

The rearrangement joins TRBV29-1 to TRBJ1-1; 11 bases align to TRBD1. Germline trimming cut 7 bases from V and 6 bases from J; bases unmatched to any gene: 7. Germline-derived CDR1 and CDR2 are SQVTM and ANQGSEA. The CDR3 has 13 amino acids. CDR3 region: CSGEGQGVAEAFF. CDR3 coding DNA: TGCAGCGGGGAGGGACAGGGGGTTGCTGAAGCTTTCTTT. Full variable domain (rest looked up from reference TRBV29-1 and TRBJ1-1): SAVISQKPSRDICQRGTSLTIQCQVDSQVTMMFWYRQQPGQSLTLIATANQGSEATYESGFVIDKFPISRPNLTFSTLTVSNMSPEDSSIYLCSGEGQGVAEAFFGQGTRLTVV.

This rearrangement joins TRBV5-1 to TRBJ2-3; 8 bases map to TRBD2. V lost 6 bases to trimming and J lost 4 bases; unmatched junction nucleotides: 13. Germline-derived CDR1 and CDR2 are SGHRS and YFSETQ. This CDR3 has 16 amino acids. The CDR3: CASTWGVGGRPDTQYF. For the CDR3, the DNA is TGCGCCAGCACATGGGGTGTGGGCGGGAGGCCAGATACGCAGTATTTT.

The V and J genes are TRBV4-3 and TRBJ1-2; D is perhaps TRBD1 (5 bases). Trimming removed 4 bases from V and 4 bases from J, with 16 bases in between. Germline-derived CDR1 and CDR2 are LGHNA and YSLEER. The CDR3 has 15 amino acids. The CDR3: CASSPEAQALYGYTF. CDR3 nucleotide sequence: TGCGCCAGCAGCCCCGAGGCACAGGCACTCTATGGCTACACCTTC.

The rearrangement uses TRBV5-1 and TRBJ1-4, with D unresolved. Looked up from germline, CDR1 is SGHRS and CDR2 is YFSETQ. The CDR3 consists of 15 residues. Between the trimmed V and J ends, which lost 4 bases and 8 bases, there was a span of 18 bases. The CDR3 DNA reads TGCGCCAGCAGCGACCCGGGAGGGTCGGGGGAAAAACTGTTTTTT. It specifies CASSDPGGSGEKLFF.

The rearrangement uses TRBV25-1 and TRBJ1-1, with a possible D match to TRBD1 (6 bases). V gave up 4 bases and J gave up 7 bases, with 16 bases separating them. This CDR3 has 14 amino acids. Per the germline V gene, CDR1 is MGHDK and CDR2 is SYGVNS. The DNA of the CDR3 is TGTGCCAGCAGTGCAGGACAGCCCTTGGGTGAAGCTTTCTTT. This gives the protein CASSAGQPLGEAFF.

The chain combines TRBV19 with TRBJ2-2; 9 bases are a match to TRBD1. CDR1 is LNHDA and CDR2 is SQIVND in the germline V gene (reference sequence). V gave up 5 bases and J gave up 1 base; unmatched junction bases: 2. The CDR3 spans 15 residues. The CDR3: CASSLGQGNTGELFF. The DNA for the CDR3 is TGTGCCAGTAGTCTGGGACAGGGGAACACCGGGGAGCTGTTTTTT.

CDR3 sequence (DNA): TGTGCCAGTAGCGCTGGGGAGGGACTCACAGATACGCAGTATTTT. The encoded protein is CASSAGEGLTDTQYF. The J gene is TRBJ2-3, the V gene TRBV19, with 7 bases lining up with TRBD2. The V gene's germline CDR1 is LNHDA and CDR2 SQIVND (reference sequence). This CDR3 is built from 15 residues. V lost 6 bases to trimming and J lost 2 bases; unmatched junction nucleotides: 8.

The chain combines TRBV27 with TRBJ2-7; D not resolved. Trimming shortened V by 4 bases and J by 0 bases, and 16 bases separated the two germline ends. The germline gives CDR1 MNHEY, CDR2 SMNVEV (reference sequence). This CDR3 is built from 16 residues. CDR3 bases: TGTGCCAGCAGTTCCAGGTTAAGTACGCACTCCTACGAGCAGTACTTC. Translation gives CASSSRLSTHSYEQYF.

The rearrangement joins TRBV6-5 to TRBJ2-7; 13 bases align to TRBD2. The CDR3 consists of 15 residues. Germline V CDR1 and CDR2: MNHEY, SVGAGI. V lost 6 bases and J lost 0; bases outside the gene matches: 2. This CDR3 is CASRGLAGDSYEQYF. The CDR3 nucleotides are TGTGCCAGCAGAGGACTAGCGGGGGACTCCTACGAGCAGTACTTC.

This chain connects TRBV3-1 (or the pseudogene TRBV3-2) to TRBJ1-2; D is perhaps TRBD1 (5 bases). CDR1 is LGHDT and CDR2 is YNNKEL in the germline V gene (reference sequence). The CDR3 totals 13 residues. V was cut by 0 bases and J by 4 bases, with 6 bases left in between. CDR3 sequence reads: CASSQEGAYGYTF. The CDR3 DNA follows: TGTGCCAGCAGCCAAGAAGGGGCCTATGGCTACACCTTC.

The chain carries TRBV19 and TRBJ2-5; 8 bases are shared with TRBD1. V shed 4 bases, J shed 4 bases, and the junction held 2 bases outside the gene matches. Germline values: CDR1 LNHDA, CDR2 SQIVND (reference sequence). This CDR3 is built from 13 residues. The DNA for the CDR3 is TGTGCCAGTAGTACCGGACAGGGAGAGACCCAGTACTTC. It codes for CASSTGQGETQYF.

The rearrangement joins TRBV6-2 or TRBV6-3 to TRBJ2-3; 9 nucleotides align to TRBD2. The CDR3 runs 17 residues. Per germline, CDR1 MNHEY and CDR2 SVGEGT. V lost 5 bases to trimming and J lost 0 bases; unmatched junction nucleotides: 9. Here the CDR3 DNA reads TGTGCCAGCAGTCCCCCTCGGCGGGGGGGTAGCACAGATACGCAGTATTTT. Amino acid sequence: CASSPPRRGGSTDTQYF.